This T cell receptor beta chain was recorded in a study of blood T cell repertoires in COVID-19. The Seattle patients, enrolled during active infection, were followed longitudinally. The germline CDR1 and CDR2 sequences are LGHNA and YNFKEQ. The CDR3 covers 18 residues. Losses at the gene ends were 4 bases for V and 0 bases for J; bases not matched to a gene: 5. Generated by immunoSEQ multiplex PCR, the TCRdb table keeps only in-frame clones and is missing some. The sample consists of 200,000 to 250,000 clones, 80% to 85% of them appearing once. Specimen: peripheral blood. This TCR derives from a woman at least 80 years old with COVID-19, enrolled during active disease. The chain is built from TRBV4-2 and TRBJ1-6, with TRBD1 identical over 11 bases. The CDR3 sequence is CASSRRDRGSSYNSPLHF. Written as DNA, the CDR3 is TGTGCCAGCAGCCGCCGGGACAGGGGGAGCTCCTATAATTCACCCCTCCACTTT.